Listed below are T cell receptor beta chains from one sample, sequenced in a study of blood T cell repertoires in COVID-19. The data were produced by immunoSEQ multiplex PCR, yet TCRdb's version contains in-frame clones alone and is incomplete. Of 90,000 to 120,000 clones in the sample, 80% to 95% were seen once. The specimen sequenced was peripheral blood. These receptors all stem from a man aged 65-85 years with acute or convalescent COVID-19. Each CDR3 is given with its conserved first and last residue. D genes are given only for firm matches. Size is stated for part of the rows, as once, few or many counts, or as a class when the clone is expanded.

V: TRBV5-1; D: NA; J: TRBJ2-1; size: NA; DNA: TGCGCCAGCAGCTGGGAGCTAGAGGTCAATGAGCAGTTCTTC; CDR3: CASSWELEVNEQFF
V: TRBV27; D: TRBD2; J: TRBJ2-3; size: NA; DNA: TGTGCCAGCAGCCCCGTAGCGGGGGGGCGGGGTACGCAGTATTTT; CDR3: CASSPVAGGRGTQYF
V: TRBV4-1; D: TRBD1; J: TRBJ1-2; size: NA; DNA: TGCGCCAGCAGCCGCGCCGGGACAGGGGGCGGTGGCTACACCTTC; CDR3: CASSRAGTGGGGYTF
V: TRBV20-1; D: NA; J: TRBJ2-7; size: NA; DNA: TGCAGTGCTAGTAACAGGGCCTCCTACGAGCAGTACTTC; CDR3: CSASNRASYEQYF
V: TRBV13; D: TRBD2; J: TRBJ2-7; size: NA; DNA: TGTGCCAGCACCAAAGGGAGGGCGGACGAGCAGTACTTC; CDR3: CASTKGRADEQYF
V: TRBV3-1/TRBV3-2; D: TRBD2; J: TRBJ2-3; size: NA; DNA: TGTGCCAGCAGCCAGGGTCGGCGGGAGGGCCGGATTAATACGCAGTATTTT; CDR3: CASSQGRREGRINTQYF
V: TRBV7-9; D: NA; J: TRBJ2-1; size: NA; DNA: TGTGCCAGCAGACGACGACAGGGAGGCTTGGATGAGCAGTTCTTC; CDR3: CASRRRQGGLDEQFF
V: TRBV29-1; D: TRBD1; J: TRBJ1-1; size: NA; DNA: TGCAGCGTTAAGTGGACAGGAACGAACACTGAAGCTTTCTTT; CDR3: CSVKWTGTNTEAFF
V: TRBV19; D: TRBD1; J: TRBJ2-7; size: NA; DNA: TGTGCCAGTAGTAGAGGACAGGTTTACCACTACGAGCAGTACTTC; CDR3: CASSRGQVYHYEQYF
V: TRBV4-1; D: NA; J: TRBJ1-5; size: NA; DNA: TGCGCCAGCAGCCAAGATTCGGGGAGCAATCAGCCCCAGCATTTT; CDR3: CASSQDSGSNQPQHF
V: TRBV6-5; D: TRBD1; J: TRBJ1-1; size: NA; DNA: TGTGCCAGCAGTTACTCGAGGGGGCTGAACACTGAAGCTTTCTTT; CDR3: CASSYSRGLNTEAFF
V: TRBV27; D: NA; J: TRBJ1-3; size: NA; DNA: TGTGCCAGCAGGGAGGCCCTTAGCTCTGGAAACACCATATATTTT; CDR3: CASREALSSGNTIYF
V: TRBV29-1; D: NA; J: TRBJ1-2; size: NA; DNA: TGCAGCGTTGGGTTGGGAGGGGCCCTAATTGGCTACACCTTC; CDR3: CSVGLGGALIGYTF
V: TRBV28; D: TRBD2; J: TRBJ2-7; size: NA; DNA: TGTGCCAGCCGAAGGGGGCTAGCGGGAGGCTACGAGCAGTACTTC; CDR3: CASRRGLAGGYEQYF
V: TRBV19; D: TRBD2; J: TRBJ2-3; size: NA; DNA: TGTGCCAGTAGTATCTCCTCGACTAGCAGAAACACAGATACGCAGTATTTT; CDR3: CASSISSTSRNTDTQYF
V: TRBV5-1; D: NA; J: TRBJ2-3; size: once; DNA: TGCGCCAGCAGCTTTTTGCAGGGTAGCACAGATACGCAGTATTTT; CDR3: CASSFLQGSTDTQYF
V: TRBV4-1; D: TRBD1; J: TRBJ2-1; size: once; DNA: TGCGCCAGCAGCCGGGCCGGGACAGCCCTCAATGAGCAGTTCTTC; CDR3: CASSRAGTALNEQFF
V: TRBV18; D: NA; J: TRBJ1-2; size: NA; DNA: TGTGCCAGCTCACCGGGACACCAATCTCTAGGCTATGGCTACACCTTC; CDR3: CASSPGHQSLGYGYTF
V: TRBV24-1; D: NA; J: TRBJ1-5; size: NA; DNA: TGTGCCACCAGTGATTCAAGGGGTGGTCGGGGGAAGAAGAATTTT; CDR3: CATSDSRGGRGKKNF
V: TRBV6-4; D: NA; J: TRBJ1-6; size: NA; DNA: TGTGCCAGCAGAGACAGCTATTATAATTCACCCCTCCACTTT; CDR3: CASRDSYYNSPLHF
V: TRBV3-1/TRBV3-2; D: TRBD1; J: TRBJ1-1; size: NA; DNA: TGTGCCAGCAGCCAATACGGACAGGGGGCGACTGAAGCTTTCTTT; CDR3: CASSQYGQGATEAFF
V: TRBV10-3; D: NA; J: TRBJ1-1; size: NA; DNA: TGTGCCATCAGTACCAGCCAGGGGAACACTGAAGCTTTCTTT; CDR3: CAISTSQGNTEAFF
V: TRBV29-1; D: NA; J: TRBJ2-7; size: NA; DNA: TGCAGCGTTGAATCCAGTCGAGAGCAGTACTTC; CDR3: CSVESSREQYF
V: TRBV7-4; D: NA; J: TRBJ1-2; size: NA; DNA: TGTGCCAGCACCTTCGACGGGGGGCACGGCTACACCTTC; CDR3: CASTFDGGHGYTF
V: TRBV28; D: TRBD1; J: TRBJ1-2; size: NA; DNA: TGTGCCAGCAGAGGGGGCGGGAACTATGGCTACACCTTC; CDR3: CASRGGGNYGYTF
V: TRBV5-1; D: NA; J: TRBJ1-2; size: NA; DNA: TGCGCCAGCAGGGGGGACTTCTATGGCTACACCTTC; CDR3: CASRGDFYGYTF
V: TRBV11-2; D: NA; J: TRBJ1-1; size: NA; DNA: TGTGCCAGCAGCTTAGACGCAGGGAACACTGAAGCTTTCTTT; CDR3: CASSLDAGNTEAFF
V: TRBV30; D: NA; J: TRBJ2-7; size: NA; DNA: TGTGCCTGGAGTGGGCACTACGAGCAGTACTTC; CDR3: CAWSGHYEQYF
V: TRBV10-3; D: NA; J: TRBJ2-3; size: NA; DNA: TGTGCCATCAGCCGTCAGGCCTCAACAGATACGCAGTATTTT; CDR3: CAISRQASTDTQYF
V: TRBV7-2; D: TRBD1; J: TRBJ1-6; size: NA; DNA: TGTGCCAGCAGCTTAGAGAGAGGAAGAGGGGGGACAGGACGTTCACCCCTCCACTTT; CDR3: CASSLERGRGGTGRSPLHF
V: TRBV7-2; D: NA; J: TRBJ1-2; size: NA; DNA: TGTGCCAGCAGCCGCCGGGGGGCCCCCAACTATGGCTACACCTTC; CDR3: CASSRRGAPNYGYTF
V: TRBV29-1; D: TRBD1; J: TRBJ2-7; size: NA; DNA: TGCAGCGTACGGTCCGGACAGGGCGGGTACGAGCAGTACTTC; CDR3: CSVRSGQGGYEQYF
V: TRBV5-5; D: TRBD2; J: TRBJ2-7; size: NA; DNA: TGTGCCAGCAGCCCCGGACTAGCCTACGAGCAGTACTTC; CDR3: CASSPGLAYEQYF
V: TRBV27; D: NA; J: TRBJ1-6; size: NA; DNA: TGTGCCATGCGGTACTCTGGGTTTGGGTCACCCCTCCACTTT; CDR3: CAMRYSGFGSPLHF
V: TRBV24-1; D: TRBD2; J: TRBJ2-1; size: NA; DNA: TGTGCCACCAGTGATTTGGGAAGGACTAGTGGTAATGAGCAGTTCTTC; CDR3: CATSDLGRTSGNEQFF
V: TRBV9; D: NA; J: TRBJ1-3; size: NA; DNA: TGTGCCAGCAGCGTAGGTGGCTCCAGGGGTTCCGGAAACACCATATATTTT; CDR3: CASSVGGSRGSGNTIYF
V: TRBV10-3; D: NA; J: TRBJ2-7; size: few; DNA: TGTGCCACCACCGGGACACTTAGCTCCTACGAGCAGTACTTC; CDR3: CATTGTLSSYEQYF
V: TRBV15; D: TRBD1; J: TRBJ1-4; size: NA; DNA: TGTGCCACCAGCAGAGAAGCAGGGGGTGGGAGAACTAATGAAAAACTGTTTTTT; CDR3: CATSREAGGGRTNEKLFF
V: TRBV10-1; D: NA; J: TRBJ2-1; size: NA; DNA: TGCGCCAGCAGTGAGTCGTTAGGGGGTAATGAGCAGTTCTTC; CDR3: CASSESLGGNEQFF
V: TRBV28; D: TRBD1; J: TRBJ2-7; size: NA; DNA: TGTGCCAGCAGTTTACCCGGTCCTCAGGGGGTCTACGAGCAGTACTTC; CDR3: CASSLPGPQGVYEQYF
V: TRBV6-5; D: TRBD1; J: TRBJ2-7; size: once; DNA: TGTGCCAGCAGTAAACAGGGGGCCCCAACCTACGAGCAGTACTTC; CDR3: CASSKQGAPTYEQYF
V: TRBV6-5; D: NA; J: TRBJ2-7; size: NA; DNA: TGTGCCAGCAGTCCGGACTATCCTTCCTCCTACGAGCAGTACTTC; CDR3: CASSPDYPSSYEQYF
V: TRBV5-1; D: TRBD2; J: TRBJ2-1; size: NA; DNA: TGCGCCAGCAGCATCGCGGGGGGCACCACTCCCTACAATGAGCAGTTCTTC; CDR3: CASSIAGGTTPYNEQFF